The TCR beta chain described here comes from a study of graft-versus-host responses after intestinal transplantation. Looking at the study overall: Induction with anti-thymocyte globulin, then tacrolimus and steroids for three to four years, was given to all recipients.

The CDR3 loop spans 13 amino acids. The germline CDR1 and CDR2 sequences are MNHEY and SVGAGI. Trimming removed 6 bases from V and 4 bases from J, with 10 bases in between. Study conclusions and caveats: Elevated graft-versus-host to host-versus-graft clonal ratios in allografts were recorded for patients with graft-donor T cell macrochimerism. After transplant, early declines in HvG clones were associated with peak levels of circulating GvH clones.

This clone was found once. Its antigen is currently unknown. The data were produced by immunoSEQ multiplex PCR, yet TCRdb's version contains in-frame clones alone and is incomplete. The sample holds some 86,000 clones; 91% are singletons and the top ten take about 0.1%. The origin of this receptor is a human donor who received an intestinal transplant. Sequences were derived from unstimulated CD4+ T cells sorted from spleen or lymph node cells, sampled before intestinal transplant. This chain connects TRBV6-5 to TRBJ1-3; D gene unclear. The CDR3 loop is CASSRELGNTIYF. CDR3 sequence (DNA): TGTGCCAGCAGCCGGGAACTCGGAAACACCATATATTTT.